What follows are 26 T cell receptor beta chains derived from one specimen sequenced in a study of T cell responses to AZD1222 COVID-19 vaccine. TCRdb's copy holds only in-frame clones and misses some; the assay was immunoSEQ multiplex PCR. The sample includes 200,000 or so clones, approximately 93% of them seen just once. This specimen consisted of peripheral blood, obtained 28 days after the second AZD1222 dose. These receptors were collected from an adult who received the AZD1222 COVID-19 vaccine.

V gene TRBV7-9 combines with J gene TRBJ1-2; D not certain. This CDR3 contains 15 residues. Trimming stripped 1 base from V and 10 bases from J, with 19 bases between. Germline values: CDR1 SEHNR, CDR2 FQNEAQ (reference sequence). CDR3 bases: TGTGCCAGCAGCTTAGGAGGTGTCCGCGGGTCTGCCTACACCTTC. It specifies CASSLGGVRGSAYTF.

CDR3 amino acids: CASSTRESSYNEQFF. The CDR3 DNA reads TGTGCCAGCAGTACTAGAGAGAGCTCCTACAATGAGCAGTTCTTC. The chain has TRBV6-2 or TRBV6-3 and TRBJ2-1, with D perhaps TRBD2 (5 bases). The CDR3 extends over 15 amino acids. CDR1 is MNHEY and CDR2 is SVGEGT in the germline V gene. Deletions cut 5 bases from V and 0 bases from J, with 11 bases between.

This clone has a single count. The CDR3 is CASSLVHHNEQFF. The CDR3 DNA sequence: TGTGCCAGCAGCTTGGTCCATCACAATGAGCAGTTCTTC. The chain combines TRBV5-5 with TRBJ2-1; no reliable D call. The CDR3 length is 13 residues. V lost 0 bases and J 5 bases, leaving 6 bases between the germline ends. The germline gives CDR1 SGHKS, CDR2 YYEKEE (reference sequence).

This chain connects TRBV5-4 to TRBJ1-2; the D is unclear. Trimming took off 1 base at V and 4 bases at J, with 14 bases between the two ends. CDR1 is SGHNT and CDR2 is YYREEE in the germline V gene (reference sequence). The CDR3 contains 15 residues. For the CDR3, the DNA is TGTGCCAGCAGCTTGTACTCAGGAGGCCCCTATGGCTACACCTTC. Translation gives CASSLYSGGPYGYTF.

DNA of the CDR3: TGTGCCAGCAGCAAGACCGAACCGGGACGGGTCACTGAAGCTTTCTTT. This sequence encodes CASSKTEPGRVTEAFF. The genes are TRBV28 and TRBJ1-1; D might be TRBD1 (5 bases). V lost 6 bases, J lost 4 bases, and 21 bases lay in between. Germline V gives CDR1 MDHEN, CDR2 SYDVKM. This CDR3 spans 16 amino acids.

This chain connects TRBV5-5 to TRBJ2-1; 8 bases line up with TRBD2. The CDR3 sequence is 13 residues long. Germline CDR1 SGHKS, CDR2 YYEKEE (reference sequence). Trimming at V came to 2 bases and at J to 7 bases, leaving 2 bases not matched to a gene. The CDR3 nucleotides read TGTGCCAGCAGCTTACCGGGGGGGAATGAGCAGTTCTTC. As protein: CASSLPGGNEQFF.

V and J are TRBV11-2 and TRBJ1-2; D gene ambiguous. The V gene's germline CDR1 is SGHAT and CDR2 FQNNGV. The CDR3 is 13 amino acids. Deletions cut 5 bases from V and 8 bases from J, with 15 bases between. CDR3 in amino acids: CASSQGPHLGYTF. Written as DNA, the CDR3 is TGTGCCAGCAGCCAAGGGCCCCATCTGGGCTACACCTTC.

This chain joins TRBV5-4 and TRBJ1-2, with a possible D match to TRBD1 (5 bases). V lost 2 bases, J lost 4 bases, and 12 bases lay in between. This CDR3 comprises 14 residues. Per the germline V gene, CDR1 is SGHNT and CDR2 is YYREEE (reference sequence). The CDR3 region has the DNA TGTGCCAGCAGCTTTTCAGGGTTTGCCTATGGCTACACCTTC. It encodes CASSFSGFAYGYTF. The full variable domain, rest sourced from reference TRBV5-4 and TRBJ1-2, is ETGVTQSPTHLIKTRGQQVTLRCSSQSGHNTVSWYQQALGQGPQFIFQYYREEENGRGNFPPRFSGLQFPNYSSELNVNALELDDSALYLCASSFSGFAYGYTFGSGTRLTVV.

The genes are TRBV6-4 and TRBJ2-1; no definite D call. CDR1 MRHNA and CDR2 SNTAGT come from the germline V gene. The CDR3 loop spans 14 amino acids. V lost 9 bases and J 2 bases, leaving 14 bases between the germline ends. The CDR3 sequence: CASSEDGTYNEQFF. The DNA of the CDR3 is TGTGCCAGTTCCGAGGACGGTACCTACAATGAGCAGTTCTTC.

This sequence joins TRBV19 and TRBJ1-1; TRBD1 is a possible D gene (5 bases). The CDR3 covers 14 residues. CDR1 and CDR2 from the germline V gene are LNHDA and SQIVND (reference sequence). V shed 11 bases and J shed 0 bases, with 16 bases lying between them. The CDR3 spells CASERDPMNTEAFF. Here the CDR3 DNA reads TGTGCCTCAGAGAGGGACCCCATGAACACTGAAGCTTTCTTT. Supplemented by reference TRBV19 and TRBJ1-1, the full variable domain reads DGGITQSPKYLFRKEGQNVTLSCEQNLNHDAMYWYRQDPGQGLRLIYYSQIVNDFQKGDIAEGYSVSREKKESFPLTVTSAQKNPTAFYLCASERDPMNTEAFFGQGTRLTVV.

The chain has TRBV14 and TRBJ1-2; D is unclear. V lost 1 base to trimming and J lost 8 bases, with 14 bases between them. The V gene's germline CDR1 is SGHDN and CDR2 FVKESK. This CDR3 region has 14 residues. In DNA, the CDR3 is TGTGCCAGCAGCCAAGCCCCGAGTGTCAACGGCTACACCTTC. This sequence encodes CASSQAPSVNGYTF.

This clone occurred once. The genes are TRBV9 and TRBJ2-2; 9 positions agree with TRBD1. The CDR3 consists of 16 residues. Trimming cost V 3 bases and J 2 bases; bases outside gene matches: 5. Germline V CDR1 and CDR2: SGDLS, YYNGEE. DNA for the CDR3: TGTGCCAGCAGCGACCGGACAGGGGAAAACACCGGGGAGCTGTTTTTT. Translating gives CASSDRTGENTGELFF.

V and J are TRBV6-1 and TRBJ1-2; D is perhaps TRBD1 (5 bases). CDR1 is MNHNS and CDR2 is SASEGT in the germline V gene. Trimming pared 3 bases from V and 4 bases from J, leaving 21 bases between. CDR3 length equals 17 residues. The CDR3: CASSDFSGAGSFYGYTF. Written as DNA, the CDR3 is TGTGCCAGCAGTGATTTCTCCGGGGCAGGGTCCTTCTATGGCTACACCTTC.

This clone appeared a single time. The chain links TRBV6-1 to TRBJ2-5; 7 bases are a match to TRBD1. V gave up 2 bases and J gave up 5 bases; unmatched junction bases: 5. CDR3 size: 14 residues. Germline loops: CDR1 MNHNS, CDR2 SASEGT. CDR3 region: CASSETQGWETQYF. CDR3 bases: TGTGCCAGCAGTGAAACACAGGGGTGGGAGACCCAGTACTTC.

The CDR3: CASSTGQGNTEAFF. In nucleotides, the CDR3 is TGTGCCAGCAGCACCGGACAGGGGAACACTGAAGCTTTCTTT. The V gene is TRBV4-2, the J gene TRBJ1-1; 8 nucleotides align to TRBD1. This CDR3 is 14 amino acids long. Trimming removed 5 bases from V and 1 base from J; junction bases left unmatched: 3. From germline, CDR1 is LGHNA and CDR2 YNFKEQ.

The chain employs TRBV28 and TRBJ2-7; D gene ambiguous. The germline V gene encodes CDR1 MDHEN and CDR2 SYDVKM. With 6 bases removed from V and 3 bases from J, the gap between germline ends came to 12 bases. The CDR3 loop spans 13 amino acids. The CDR3 bases are TGTGCCAGCAGCCCGCGCGATATCTACGAGCAGTACTTC. Encoded protein: CASSPRDIYEQYF.

The genes are TRBV28 and TRBJ1-2; D ambiguous. CDR3 size: 16 residues. V lost 3 bases to trimming and J lost 0 bases, with 14 bases between them. In germline, CDR1 is MDHEN, CDR2 SYDVKM. CDR3 sequence: CASSFPWAVANYGYTF. The CDR3 DNA follows: TGTGCCAGCAGTTTCCCGTGGGCAGTAGCTAACTATGGCTACACCTTC.

V usage is TRBV11-2 and J usage is TRBJ1-6; the match to TRBD1 covers 9 bases. This CDR3 spans 14 amino acids. After removal of 4 bases from V and 10 bases from J, the junction contained 5 bases not matched to a gene. Germline CDR1 and CDR2: SGHAT and FQNNGV. The CDR3, as DNA: TGTGCCAGCAGCTCCGGGACAGGGAGGTCACCCCTCCACTTT. This encodes CASSSGTGRSPLHF.

This sequence joins TRBV7-2 and TRBJ2-1, with a possible D match to TRBD2 (5 bases). Germline-derived CDR1 and CDR2 are SGHTA and FQGNSA. The CDR3 covers 14 residues. Deletions cut 5 bases from V and 2 bases from J, with 10 bases between. CDR3 bases: TGTGCCAGCAGCCCGAGCGGAACCTACAATGAGCAGTTCTTC. Translated, it gives CASSPSGTYNEQFF.

The chain is built from TRBV7-2 and TRBJ1-3; D not resolved. Germline-derived CDR1 and CDR2 are SGHTA and FQGNSA. This CDR3 spans 14 amino acids. The ends were cut back, 1 base at V and 2 bases at J, with 6 bases in the middle. CDR3 region: CASSLVGPGNTIYF. The CDR3 nucleotides read TGTGCCAGCAGCTTAGTAGGGCCTGGAAACACCATATATTTT.

The chain uses TRBV7-3 and TRBJ2-5, with 7 positions matching TRBD2. The trim removed 5 bases at V and 5 bases at J, leaving 8 bases unmatched. This CDR3 contains 14 residues. In germline, CDR1 is SGHTA, CDR2 FQGTGA. The CDR3 DNA reads TGTGCCAGCAGCCCCAACCCCGGGAGGGAGACCCAGTACTTC. It yields the protein CASSPNPGRETQYF.

The J gene is TRBJ1-2, the V gene TRBV13; TRBD1 aligns across 11 bases. Germline CDR1 reads PRHDT; CDR2 reads FYEKMQ (reference sequence). V was clipped by 4 bases and J by 5 bases; unmatched bases: 9. The CDR3 length is 16 residues. The CDR3 region has the DNA TGTGCCAGCAGCTCCGGACAGGGGGCTGGAGTTTATGGCTACACCTTC. The encoded protein is CASSSGQGAGVYGYTF.

The genes are TRBV19 and TRBJ2-5, with 7 bases identical to TRBD2. V lost 3 bases, J lost 4 bases, and 14 bases stayed unmatched. The CDR3 covers 17 residues. The germline V gene has CDR1 LNHDA and CDR2 SQIVND (reference sequence). The CDR3 loop reads CASSMGAGLTSGETQYF. CDR3 nucleotides: TGTGCCAGTAGTATGGGAGCGGGGCTCACCTCGGGAGAGACCCAGTACTTC.

The rearrangement uses TRBV5-8 and TRBJ2-5; the match to TRBD2 covers 7 bases. Trimming took 6 bases from V and 7 from J; bases not matched to a gene: 6. The CDR3 extends over 12 amino acids. CDR1 and CDR2 from the germline V gene are SGHTS and YDEGEE. In nucleotides, the CDR3 is TGTGCCAGCATCCCGGGCGGGGGGACCCAGTACTTC. It codes for CASIPGGGTQYF.

The V and J genes are TRBV7-2 and TRBJ1-2; 7 bases match TRBD1. The J segment lost 1 base and the V segment lost 5 bases, leaving 10 bases of the junction unmatched. From germline, CDR1 is SGHTA and CDR2 FQGNSA. CDR3 length: 16 residues. This chain's CDR3 is CASSPDLGDSNYGYTF. The DNA for the CDR3 is TGTGCCAGCAGCCCTGATCTAGGGGACAGTAACTATGGCTACACCTTC.

The J gene is TRBJ2-7, the V gene TRBV12-5; 10 bases are a match to TRBD1. Germline CDR1 LGHNT, CDR2 FRNRAP. The V segment lost 0 bases and the J segment 4 bases; nucleotides outside the gene matches: 18. The CDR3 is made up of 20 amino acids. CDR3 nucleotides: TGTGCTAGTGGTTTGGTACTGGGACAGGGGATCCCCCCTTTAGGGTACGAGCAGTACTTC. It is translated as CASGLVLGQGIPPLGYEQYF.